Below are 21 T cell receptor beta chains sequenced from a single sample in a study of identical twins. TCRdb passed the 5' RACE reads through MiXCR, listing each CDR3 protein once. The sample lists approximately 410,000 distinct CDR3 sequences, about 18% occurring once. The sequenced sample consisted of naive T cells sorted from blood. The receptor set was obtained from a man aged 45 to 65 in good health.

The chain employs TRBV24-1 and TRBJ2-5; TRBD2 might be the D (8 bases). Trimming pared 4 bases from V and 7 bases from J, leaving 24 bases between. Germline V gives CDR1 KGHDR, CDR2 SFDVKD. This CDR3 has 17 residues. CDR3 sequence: CATSDPDRTGGQGTQYF. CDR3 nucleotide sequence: TGTGCCACCAGTGACCCGGACAGGACGGGAGGGCAGGGGACCCAGTACTTC.

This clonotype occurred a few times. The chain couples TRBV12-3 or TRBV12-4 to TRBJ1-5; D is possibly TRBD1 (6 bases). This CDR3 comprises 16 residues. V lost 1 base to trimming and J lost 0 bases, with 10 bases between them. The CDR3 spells CASSLGDTYSNQPQHF. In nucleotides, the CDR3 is TGTGCCAGCAGTTTAGGGGACACCTATAGCAATCAGCCCCAGCATTTT.

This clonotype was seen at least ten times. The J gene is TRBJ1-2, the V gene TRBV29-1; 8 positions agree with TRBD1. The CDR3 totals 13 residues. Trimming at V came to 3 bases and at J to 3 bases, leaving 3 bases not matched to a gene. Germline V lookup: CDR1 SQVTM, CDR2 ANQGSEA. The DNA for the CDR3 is TGCAGCGTTGAGCAGGGACAGGACTATGGCTACACCTTC. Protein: CSVEQGQDYGYTF. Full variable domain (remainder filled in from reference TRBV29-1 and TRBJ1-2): SAVISQKPSRDICQRGTSLTIQCQVDSQVTMMFWYRQQPGQSLTLIATANQGSEATYESGFVIDKFPISRPNLTFSTLTVSNMSPEDSSIYLCSVEQGQDYGYTFGSGTRLTVV.

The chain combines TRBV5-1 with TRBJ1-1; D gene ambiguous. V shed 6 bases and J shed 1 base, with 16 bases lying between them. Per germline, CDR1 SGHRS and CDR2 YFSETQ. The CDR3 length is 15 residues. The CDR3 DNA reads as TGCGCCAGCACTGTAGGTACCGAGGGGAACACTGAAGCTTTCTTT. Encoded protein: CASTVGTEGNTEAFF.

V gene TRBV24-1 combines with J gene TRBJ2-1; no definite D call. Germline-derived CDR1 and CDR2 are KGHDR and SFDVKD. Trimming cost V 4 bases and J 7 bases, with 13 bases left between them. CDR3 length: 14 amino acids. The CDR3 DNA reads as TGTGCCACCAGTGACCTCCGACTGGGGAATGAGCAGTTCTTC. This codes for CATSDLRLGNEQFF.

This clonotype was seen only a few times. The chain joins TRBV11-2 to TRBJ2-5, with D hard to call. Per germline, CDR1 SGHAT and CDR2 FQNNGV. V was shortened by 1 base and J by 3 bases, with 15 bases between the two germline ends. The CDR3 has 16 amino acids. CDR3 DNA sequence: TGTGCCAGCAGCTTAGTGGCAATCCTCCGGGAAGAGACCCAGTACTTC. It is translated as CASSLVAILREETQYF.

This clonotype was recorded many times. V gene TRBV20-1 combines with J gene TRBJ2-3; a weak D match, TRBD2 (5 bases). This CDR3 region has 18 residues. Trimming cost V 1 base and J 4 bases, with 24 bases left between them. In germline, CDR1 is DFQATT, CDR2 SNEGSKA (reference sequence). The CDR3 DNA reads TGCAGTGCTAGAGGGCTCGGCGCGGGCCGCCCCCTCCCAGATACGCAGTATTTT. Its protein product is CSARGLGAGRPLPDTQYF.

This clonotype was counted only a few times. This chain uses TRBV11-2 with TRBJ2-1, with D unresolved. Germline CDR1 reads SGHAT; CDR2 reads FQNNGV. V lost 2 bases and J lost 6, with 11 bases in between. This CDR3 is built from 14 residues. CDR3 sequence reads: CASSLYAEFNEQFF. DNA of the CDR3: TGTGCCAGCAGCTTATATGCGGAATTCAATGAGCAGTTCTTC.

The CDR3 DNA reads as TGTGCCAGCAGCTTAGCGTATGGAGGCACTGAAGCTTTCTTT. Translation: CASSLAYGGTEAFF. The rearrangement uses TRBV7-9 and TRBJ1-1; no definite D call. Trimming took off 0 bases at V and 4 bases at J, with 9 bases between the two ends. Germline V gives CDR1 SEHNR, CDR2 FQNEAQ (reference sequence). The CDR3 runs 14 residues.

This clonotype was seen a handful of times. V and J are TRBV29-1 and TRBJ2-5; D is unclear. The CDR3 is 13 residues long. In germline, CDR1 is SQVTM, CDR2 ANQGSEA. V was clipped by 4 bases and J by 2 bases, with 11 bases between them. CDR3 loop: CSVVGRFQETQYF. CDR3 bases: TGCAGCGTTGTAGGTCGGTTTCAAGAGACCCAGTACTTC.

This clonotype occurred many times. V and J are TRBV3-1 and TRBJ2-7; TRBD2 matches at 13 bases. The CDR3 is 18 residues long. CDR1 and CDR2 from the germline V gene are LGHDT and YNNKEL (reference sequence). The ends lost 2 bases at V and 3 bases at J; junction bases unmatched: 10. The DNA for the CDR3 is TGTGCCAGCAGCCAAACTAGCGGGAGGGCCAGGTGGAGCTACGAGCAGTACTTC. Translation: CASSQTSGRARWSYEQYF.

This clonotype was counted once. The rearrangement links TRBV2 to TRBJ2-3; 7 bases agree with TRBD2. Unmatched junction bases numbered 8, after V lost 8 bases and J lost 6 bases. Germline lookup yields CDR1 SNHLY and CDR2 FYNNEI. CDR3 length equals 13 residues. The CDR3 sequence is CASSAGPPDTQYF. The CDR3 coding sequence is TGTGCCAGCTCAGCGGGGCCACCGGATACGCAGTATTTT.

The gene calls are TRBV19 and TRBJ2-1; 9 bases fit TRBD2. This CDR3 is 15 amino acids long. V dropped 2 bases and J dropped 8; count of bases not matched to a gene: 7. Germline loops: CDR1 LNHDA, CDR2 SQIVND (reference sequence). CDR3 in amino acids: CASSIRAGGLDEQFF. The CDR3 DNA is TGTGCCAGTAGTATAAGGGCGGGGGGGCTCGATGAGCAGTTCTTC.

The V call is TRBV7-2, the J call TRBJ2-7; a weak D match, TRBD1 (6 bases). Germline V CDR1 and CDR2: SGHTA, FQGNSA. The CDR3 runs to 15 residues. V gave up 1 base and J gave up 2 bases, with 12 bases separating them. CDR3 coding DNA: TGTGCCAGCAGCTTAGATTTCGGACAGACCTACGAGCAGTACTTC. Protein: CASSLDFGQTYEQYF.

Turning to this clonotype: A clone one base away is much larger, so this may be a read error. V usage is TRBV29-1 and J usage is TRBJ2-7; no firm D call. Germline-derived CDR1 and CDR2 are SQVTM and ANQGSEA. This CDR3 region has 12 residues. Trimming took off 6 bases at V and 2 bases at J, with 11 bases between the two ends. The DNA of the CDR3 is TGCAGCGTAAGCCTGTGCACCTACGAGCAGTACTTC. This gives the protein CSVSLCTYEQYF.

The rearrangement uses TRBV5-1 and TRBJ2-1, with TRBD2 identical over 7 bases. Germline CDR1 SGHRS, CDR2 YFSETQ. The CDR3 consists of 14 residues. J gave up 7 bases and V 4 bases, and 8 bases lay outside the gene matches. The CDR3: CASSPGLRENEQFF. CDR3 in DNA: TGCGCCAGCAGCCCGGGACTAAGGGAGAATGAGCAGTTCTTC.

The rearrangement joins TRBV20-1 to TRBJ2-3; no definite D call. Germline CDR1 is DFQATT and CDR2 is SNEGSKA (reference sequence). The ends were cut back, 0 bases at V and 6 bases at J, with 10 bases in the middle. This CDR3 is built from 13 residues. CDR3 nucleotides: TGCAGTGCTAGAGATCCGGGTGGGGATACGCAGTATTTT. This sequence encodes CSARDPGGDTQYF.

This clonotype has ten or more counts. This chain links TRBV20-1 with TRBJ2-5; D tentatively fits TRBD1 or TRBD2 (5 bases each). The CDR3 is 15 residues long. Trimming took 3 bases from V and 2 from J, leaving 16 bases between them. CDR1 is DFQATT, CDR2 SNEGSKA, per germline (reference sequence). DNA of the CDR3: TGCAGTGCTAGGACGCCGCTTGGGGGTCAAGAGACCCAGTACTTC. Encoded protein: CSARTPLGGQETQYF.

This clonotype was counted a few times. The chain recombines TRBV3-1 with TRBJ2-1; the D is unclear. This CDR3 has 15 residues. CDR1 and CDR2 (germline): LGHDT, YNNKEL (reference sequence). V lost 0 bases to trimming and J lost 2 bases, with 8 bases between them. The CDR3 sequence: CASSQEGQTYNEQFF. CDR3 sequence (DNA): TGTGCCAGCAGCCAAGAGGGCCAAACCTACAATGAGCAGTTCTTC.

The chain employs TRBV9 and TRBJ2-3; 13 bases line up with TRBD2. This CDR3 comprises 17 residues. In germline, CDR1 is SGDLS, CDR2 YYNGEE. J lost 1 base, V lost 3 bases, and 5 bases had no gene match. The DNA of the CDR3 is TGTGCCAGCAGCGCAAGACTAGCGGGAGGAGGCACAGATACGCAGTATTTT. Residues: CASSARLAGGGTDTQYF.

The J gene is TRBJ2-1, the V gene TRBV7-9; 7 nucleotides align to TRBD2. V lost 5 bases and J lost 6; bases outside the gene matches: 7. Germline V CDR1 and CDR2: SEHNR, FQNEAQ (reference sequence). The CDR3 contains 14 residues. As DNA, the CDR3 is TGTGCCAGCAGCGCCGGTACTAGCGTCAATGAGCAGTTCTTC. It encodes CASSAGTSVNEQFF.